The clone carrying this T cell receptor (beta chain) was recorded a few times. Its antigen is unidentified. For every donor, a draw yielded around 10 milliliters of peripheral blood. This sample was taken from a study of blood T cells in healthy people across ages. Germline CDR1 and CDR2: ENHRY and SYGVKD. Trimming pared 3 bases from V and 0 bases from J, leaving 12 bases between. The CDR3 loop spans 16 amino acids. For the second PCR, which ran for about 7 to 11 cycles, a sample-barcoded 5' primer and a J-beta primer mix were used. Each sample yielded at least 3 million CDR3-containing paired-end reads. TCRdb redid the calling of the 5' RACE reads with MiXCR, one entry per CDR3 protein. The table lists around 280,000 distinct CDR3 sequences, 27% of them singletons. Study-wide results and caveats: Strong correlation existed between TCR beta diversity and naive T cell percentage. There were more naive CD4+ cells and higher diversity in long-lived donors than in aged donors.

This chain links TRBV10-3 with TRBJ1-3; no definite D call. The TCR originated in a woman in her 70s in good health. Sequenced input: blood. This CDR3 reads CAISDRAANSGNTIYF. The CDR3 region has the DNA TGTGCCATCAGTGACCGAGCAGCCAACTCTGGAAACACCATATATTTT.